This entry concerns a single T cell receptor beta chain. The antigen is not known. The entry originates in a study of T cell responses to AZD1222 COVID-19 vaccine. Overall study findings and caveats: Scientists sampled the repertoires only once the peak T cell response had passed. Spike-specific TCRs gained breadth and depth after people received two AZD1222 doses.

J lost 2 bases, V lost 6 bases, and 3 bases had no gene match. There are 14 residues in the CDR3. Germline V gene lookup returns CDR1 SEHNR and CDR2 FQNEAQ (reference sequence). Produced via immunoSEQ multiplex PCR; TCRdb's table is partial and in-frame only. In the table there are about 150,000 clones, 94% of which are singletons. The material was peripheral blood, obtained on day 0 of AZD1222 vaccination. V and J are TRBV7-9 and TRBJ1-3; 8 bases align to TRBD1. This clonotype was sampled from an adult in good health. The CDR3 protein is CASRLGQAGNTIYF. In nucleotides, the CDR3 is TGTGCCAGCAGGTTGGGACAGGCTGGAAACACCATATATTTT.